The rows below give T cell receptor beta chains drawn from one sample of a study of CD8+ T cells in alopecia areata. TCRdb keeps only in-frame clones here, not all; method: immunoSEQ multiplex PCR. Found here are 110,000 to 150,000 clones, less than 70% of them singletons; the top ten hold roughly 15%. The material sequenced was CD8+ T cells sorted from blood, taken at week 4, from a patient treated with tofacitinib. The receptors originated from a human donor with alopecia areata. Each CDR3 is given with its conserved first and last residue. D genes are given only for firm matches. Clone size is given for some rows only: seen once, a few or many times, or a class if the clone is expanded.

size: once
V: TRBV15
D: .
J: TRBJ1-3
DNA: TGTGCCACCAGCAGGTTGGACGGGTCCGGGGACACCATATATTTT
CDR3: CATSRLDGSGDTIYF

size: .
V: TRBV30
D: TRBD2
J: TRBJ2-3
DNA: TGTGCCTGGAGTATTAGCGGGGGCACAGATACGCAGTATTTT
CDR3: CAWSISGGTDTQYF

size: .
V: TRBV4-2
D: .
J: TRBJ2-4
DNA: TGTGCCAGCAGCCAGTCCTCCGAACGTAACATTCAGTACTTC
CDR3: CASSQSSERNIQYF

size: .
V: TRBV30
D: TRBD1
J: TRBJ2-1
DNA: TGTGCCTGGAGTCCAGGGACAGACCGTTACAATGAGCAGTTCTTC
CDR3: CAWSPGTDRYNEQFF

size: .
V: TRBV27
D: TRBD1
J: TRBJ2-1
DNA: TGTGCCAGCAGTTCGGGACAGGGCCCGCCCTACAATGAGCAGTTCTTC
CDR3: CASSSGQGPPYNEQFF

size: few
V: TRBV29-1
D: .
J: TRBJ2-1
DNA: TGCAGCGCTGGGGACGGCTACAATGAGCAGTTCTTC
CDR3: CSAGDGYNEQFF

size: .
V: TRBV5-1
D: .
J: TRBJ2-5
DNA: TGCGCCAGCAACCTGGGACTGCAAGAGACCCAGTACTTC
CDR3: CASNLGLQETQYF

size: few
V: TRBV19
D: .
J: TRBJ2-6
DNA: TGTGCCAGTAGTATGGCAGCTGGGGCCAACGTCCTGACTTTC
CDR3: CASSMAAGANVLTF

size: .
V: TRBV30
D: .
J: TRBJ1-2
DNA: TGTGCCTGGAGTGCCCCGGCAGGGCTCAATGGCTACACCTTC
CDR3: CAWSAPAGLNGYTF

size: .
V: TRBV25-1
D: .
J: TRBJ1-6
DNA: TGTGCCAGCAGTGATGGTGGGGATAATTCACCCCTCCACTTT
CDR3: CASSDGGDNSPLHF

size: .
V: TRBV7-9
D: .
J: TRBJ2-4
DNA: TGTGCCAGCAGCTCCAACACCGGGACACCCAAAAACATTCAGTACTTC
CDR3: CASSSNTGTPKNIQYF

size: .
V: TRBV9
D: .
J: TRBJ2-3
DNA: TGTGCCAGCACAAGGAAAAGCACAGATACGCAGTATTTT
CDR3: CASTRKSTDTQYF

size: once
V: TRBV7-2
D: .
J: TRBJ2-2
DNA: TGTGCCAGCAGCTCGCGCTGGGCAAACACCGGGGAGCTGTTTTTT
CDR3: CASSSRWANTGELFF

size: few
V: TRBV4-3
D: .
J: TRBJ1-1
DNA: TGCGCCAGCAGCCAAGGGCTTCGACCGATGAACACTGAAGCTTTCTTT
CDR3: CASSQGLRPMNTEAFF

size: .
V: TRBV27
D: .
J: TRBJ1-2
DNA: TGTGCCAGCCGGCCAGGGTCTAACTATGGCTACACCTTC
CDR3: CASRPGSNYGYTF

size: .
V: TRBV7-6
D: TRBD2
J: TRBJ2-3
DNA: TGTGCCAGCAGCTTAGTCTCGCGGGGGGGGCCGGAGTATTTT
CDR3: CASSLVSRGGPEYF

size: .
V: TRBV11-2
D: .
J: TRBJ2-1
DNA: TGTGCCAGCAGCCCGAGAGGCAGCCCCGGTGAGCAGTTCTTC
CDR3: CASSPRGSPGEQFF

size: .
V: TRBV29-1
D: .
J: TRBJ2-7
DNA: TGCAGCGTTGAAGAGATAGCATCCTACGAGCAGTACTTC
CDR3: CSVEEIASYEQYF

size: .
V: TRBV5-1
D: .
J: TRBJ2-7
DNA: TGCGCCAGCAGCTGGGGGGCTGCCGCCTACGAGCAGTACTTC
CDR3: CASSWGAAAYEQYF

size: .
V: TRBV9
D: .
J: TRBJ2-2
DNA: TGTGCCAGCAGCGTAGCCCCCGGGGGCAGCACCGGGGAGCTGTTTTTT
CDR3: CASSVAPGGSTGELFF

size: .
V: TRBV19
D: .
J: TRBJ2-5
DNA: TGTGCCAGTAGTATAGAAGCGGATTACCAAGAGACCCAGTACTTC
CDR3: CASSIEADYQETQYF

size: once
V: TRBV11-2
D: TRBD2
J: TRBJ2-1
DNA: TGTGCCAGCAGCGCTAGCGGGGGGGCTCCCGATGAGCAGTTCTTC
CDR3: CASSASGGAPDEQFF

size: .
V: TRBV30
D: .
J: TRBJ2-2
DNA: TGTGCCTTACTCCCACATTACACCGGGGAGCTGTTTTTT
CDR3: CALLPHYTGELFF

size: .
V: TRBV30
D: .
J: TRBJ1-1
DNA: TGTGCCTGGAGTGTGCAGGCGAACACTGAAGCTTTCTTT
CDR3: CAWSVQANTEAFF

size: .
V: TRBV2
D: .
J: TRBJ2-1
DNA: TGTGCCACCCCTTGGGAGCAGTTCTTC
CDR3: CATPWEQFF

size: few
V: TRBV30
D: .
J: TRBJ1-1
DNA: TGTGCCTGGAGTGTATTGGGGGGTACTGAAGCTTTCTTT
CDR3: CAWSVLGGTEAFF

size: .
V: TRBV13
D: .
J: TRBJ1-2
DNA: TGTGCCAGCAGCCAAGTCCGACTGAGCTATGGCTACACCTTC
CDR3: CASSQVRLSYGYTF

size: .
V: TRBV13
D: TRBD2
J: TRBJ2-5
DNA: TGTGCCACCGCGGGACTAGTGAGCGGAGAGACCCAGTACTTC
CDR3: CATAGLVSGETQYF

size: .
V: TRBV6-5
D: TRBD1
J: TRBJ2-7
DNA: TGTGCCAGCAGTTCCCCCGGGACAGGGGTTGAGCAGTACTTC
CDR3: CASSSPGTGVEQYF

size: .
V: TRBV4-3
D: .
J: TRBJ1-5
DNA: TGCGCCAGCAGCCAAGACGGAGGGAGCTATCAGCCCCAGCATTTT
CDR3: CASSQDGGSYQPQHF

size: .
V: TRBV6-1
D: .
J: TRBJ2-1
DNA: TGTGCCAGCAGTGACACAAATGAGCAGTTCTTC
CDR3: CASSDTNEQFF

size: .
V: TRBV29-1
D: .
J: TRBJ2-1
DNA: TGCAGCGCCCGGAGGGACAATGAGCAGTTCTTC
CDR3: CSARRDNEQFF

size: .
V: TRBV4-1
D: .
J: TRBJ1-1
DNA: TGCGCCAGCAGCCGTGCGGCTGAAGCTTTCTTT
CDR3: CASSRAAEAFF

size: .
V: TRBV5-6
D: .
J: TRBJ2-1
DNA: TGTGCCAGCACGAGAGGACACCCCTCCTACAATGAGCAGTTCTTC
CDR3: CASTRGHPSYNEQFF

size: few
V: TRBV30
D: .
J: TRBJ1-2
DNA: TGTGCCTGGAGTGTCGGATGGGGCTACACCTTC
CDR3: CAWSVGWGYTF

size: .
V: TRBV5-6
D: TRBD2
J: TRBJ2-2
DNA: TGTGCCAGCAGCTTGCGGGGGGACACCGGGGAGCTGTTTTTT
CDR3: CASSLRGDTGELFF

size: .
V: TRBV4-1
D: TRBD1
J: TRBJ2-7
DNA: TGCGCCAGCAGCCAAGATGAAGGGACAGGCCCCTACGAGCAGTACTTC
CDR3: CASSQDEGTGPYEQYF

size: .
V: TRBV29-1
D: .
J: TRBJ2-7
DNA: TGCAGCGTTGTGGGAACTACCTACGAGCAGTACTTC
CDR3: CSVVGTTYEQYF

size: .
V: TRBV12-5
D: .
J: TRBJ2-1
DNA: TGTGCTAGTGCCCTCCCACCTCGACAGGCCAGGGGTGAGCAGTTCTTC
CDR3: CASALPPRQARGEQFF

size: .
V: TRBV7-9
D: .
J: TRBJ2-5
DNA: TGTGCCAGCAGATTCGACCAAGAGACCCAGTACTTC
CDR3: CASRFDQETQYF

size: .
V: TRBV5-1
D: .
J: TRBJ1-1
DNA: TGCGCCAGCAGCATGGGGGTCAGGGAAAGGCGGAGAGCTTTCTTT
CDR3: CASSMGVRERRRAFF

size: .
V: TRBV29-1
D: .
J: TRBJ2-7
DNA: TGCAGCGTGCGTGGGGGACACTCCTACGAGCAGTACTTC
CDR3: CSVRGGHSYEQYF

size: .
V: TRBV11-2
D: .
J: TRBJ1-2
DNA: TGTGCCACCTATAGAATCAACTATGGCTACACCTTC
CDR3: CATYRINYGYTF

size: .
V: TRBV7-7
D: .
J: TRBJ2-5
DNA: TGTGCTAGCAGCACGCGGTTGTACCAAGAGACCCAGTACTTC
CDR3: CASSTRLYQETQYF

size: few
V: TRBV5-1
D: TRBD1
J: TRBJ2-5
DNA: TGCGCCAGCAGCTTCGGACAGGGCTGGGAGACCCAGTACTTC
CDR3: CASSFGQGWETQYF